This T cell receptor beta chain was observed in a study of shared clonotypes between healthy human individuals. Study results and caveats: It was the non-shared clonotypes that had lower generation probabilities than clonotypes shared by all four donors.

Using around 180 ng DNA, around 30,000 T cell genomes, the sorted-subset replicate PCRs were run. Libraries were prepared by immunoSEQ multiplex PCR; TCRdb keeps only in-frame clonotypes and omits some of them. The profile shows some 2,100,000 clones, roughly 91% of them singletons. The germline gives CDR1 MDHEN, CDR2 SYDVKM. The CDR3 is made up of 14 amino acids. V was shortened by 4 bases and J by 4 bases, with 13 bases between the two germline ends. About this clone: Antigen unknown.

CD8 cells regarded as naive lacked CD45RO, were positively chosen for CCR7, and omitted terminally differentiated effector memory CD45RA+ cells. The donors were adults (healthy and HIV-negative) with no recent acute infections or vaccinations. Caucasian adults living in Nashville, Tennessee, provided all samples. The chain uses TRBV28 and TRBJ1-2, with D maybe TRBD1 (5 bases). The sequencing sample was made of naive CD8+ T cells from PBMCs. The sequence was obtained from a man between 18 and 29 years old in good health. Some clones in this sample may be carry-over from other donors' samples. The CDR3 bases are TGTGCCAGCAGTTCCGGGGCGGCCGTCTATGGCTACACCTTC. Its protein product is CASSSGAAVYGYTF.